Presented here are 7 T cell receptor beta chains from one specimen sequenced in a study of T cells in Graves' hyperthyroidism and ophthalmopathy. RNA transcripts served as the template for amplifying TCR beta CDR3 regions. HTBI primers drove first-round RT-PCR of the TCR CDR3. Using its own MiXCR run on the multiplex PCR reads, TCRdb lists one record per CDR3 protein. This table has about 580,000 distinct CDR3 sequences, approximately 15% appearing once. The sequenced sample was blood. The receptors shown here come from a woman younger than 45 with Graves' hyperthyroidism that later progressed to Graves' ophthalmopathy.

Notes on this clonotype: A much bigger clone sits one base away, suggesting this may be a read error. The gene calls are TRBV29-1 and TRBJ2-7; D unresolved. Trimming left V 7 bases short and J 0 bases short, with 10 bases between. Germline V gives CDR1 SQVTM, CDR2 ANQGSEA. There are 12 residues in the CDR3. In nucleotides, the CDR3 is TGCAGCGCAGAGGACGCCTCCTACGAGCAGTACTTC. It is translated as CSAEDASYEQYF.

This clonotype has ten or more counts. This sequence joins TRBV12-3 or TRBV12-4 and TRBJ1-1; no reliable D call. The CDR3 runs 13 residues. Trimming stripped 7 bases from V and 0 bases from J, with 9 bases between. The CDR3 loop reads CASNRDMNTEAFF. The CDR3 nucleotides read TGTGCCAGCAACAGAGACATGAACACTGAAGCTTTCTTT.

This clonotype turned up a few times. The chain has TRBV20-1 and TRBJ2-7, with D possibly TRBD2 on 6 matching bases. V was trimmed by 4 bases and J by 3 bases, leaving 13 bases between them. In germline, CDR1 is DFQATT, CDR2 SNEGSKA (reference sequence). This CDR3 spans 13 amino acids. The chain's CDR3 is CSANRGGSYEQYF. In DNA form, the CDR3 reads TGCAGTGCTAATCGGGGAGGTAGCTACGAGCAGTACTTC.

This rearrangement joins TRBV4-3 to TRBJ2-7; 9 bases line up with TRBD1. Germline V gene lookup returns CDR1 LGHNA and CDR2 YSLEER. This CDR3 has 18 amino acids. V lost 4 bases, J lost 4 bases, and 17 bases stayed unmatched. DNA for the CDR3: TGCGCCAGCAGCCGCCTGACCGGGGGAACAGGGGGCAGGTACGAGCAGTACTTC. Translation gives CASSRLTGGTGGRYEQYF.

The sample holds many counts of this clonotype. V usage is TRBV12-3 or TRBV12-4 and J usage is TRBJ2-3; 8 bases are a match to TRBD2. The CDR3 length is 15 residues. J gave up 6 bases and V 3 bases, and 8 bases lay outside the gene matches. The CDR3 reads CASSLPREGHDTQYF. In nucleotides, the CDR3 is TGTGCCAGCAGTTTGCCTCGGGAGGGCCACGATACGCAGTATTTT.

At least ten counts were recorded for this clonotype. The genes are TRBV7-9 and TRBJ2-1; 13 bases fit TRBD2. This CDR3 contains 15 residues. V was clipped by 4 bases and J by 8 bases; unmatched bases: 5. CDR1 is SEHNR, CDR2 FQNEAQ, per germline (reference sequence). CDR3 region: CASSSGTSGMYEQFF. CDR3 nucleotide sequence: TGTGCCAGCAGCTCTGGGACTAGCGGGATGTATGAGCAGTTCTTC.

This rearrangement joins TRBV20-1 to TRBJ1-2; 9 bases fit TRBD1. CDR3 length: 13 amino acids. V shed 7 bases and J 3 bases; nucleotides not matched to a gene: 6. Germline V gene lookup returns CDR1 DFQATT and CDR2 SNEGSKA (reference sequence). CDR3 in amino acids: CSVGQGQDYGYTF. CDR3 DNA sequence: TGCAGTGTGGGACAGGGTCAGGACTATGGCTACACCTTC.